Listed here are 15 T cell receptor beta chains from one sample, sequenced in a study of T-cell reconstitution after alpha-beta-depleted transplantation in children. A TCRbeta library incorporating unique molecular identifiers was prepared. TCRdb re-analysed the PCR reads in MiXCR, keeping a single row per CDR3 protein. The data show roughly 400,000 distinct CDR3 sequences, with approximately 41% seen just once and roughly 27% held by the top ten. Sequences were derived from PBMCs, sampled before TCRalphabeta/CD19-depleted stem cell transplant. The receptors come from a girl aged 2 to 10 with aplastic anemia, due to receive a stem cell transplant.

This sequence joins TRBV3-1 and TRBJ2-7, with 9 bases that match TRBD1. The CDR3 contains 16 residues. Trimming took 4 bases from V and 3 from J; bases not matched to a gene: 10. CDR1 is LGHDT, CDR2 YNNKEL, per germline (reference sequence). This CDR3 reads CASSRSGQGPIYEQYF. DNA for the CDR3: TGTGCCAGCAGCCGATCAGGACAGGGGCCCATCTACGAGCAGTACTTC.

This clonotype was seen more than once but under ten times. This chain joins TRBV7-2 and TRBJ2-4; 10 bases are a match to TRBD1. V shed 3 bases and J 8 bases; nucleotides not matched to a gene: 4. The CDR3 runs 14 residues. The germline gives CDR1 SGHTA, CDR2 FQGNSA. CDR3 protein: CASSFRQGADIQYF. CDR3 DNA sequence: TGTGCCAGCAGCTTCAGACAGGGGGCTGACATTCAGTACTTC. The entire variable domain, with the rest obtained from reference TRBV7-2 and TRBJ2-4, is as follows: GAGVSQSPSNKVTEKGKDVELRCDPISGHTALYWYRQSLGQGLEFLIYFQGNSAPDKSGLPSDRFSAERTGGSVSTLTIQRTQQEDSAVYLCASSFRQGADIQYFGAGTRLSVL.

This clonotype was seen repeatedly, ten times or more. The chain employs TRBV10-3 and TRBJ2-7, with 7 bases identical to TRBD1. Losses at the gene ends were 11 bases for V and 2 bases for J; bases not matched to a gene: 12. Germline assignment: CDR1 ENHRY and CDR2 SYGVKD. The CDR3 consists of 14 residues. CDR3 sequence (DNA): TGTGCCGCCTCCTCCGGGACAGCGGCCTACGAGCAGTACTTC. Translation gives CAASSGTAAYEQYF.

The V and J genes are TRBV3-1 and TRBJ2-1; D not resolved. Trimming left V 6 bases short and J 3 bases short, with 15 bases between. From germline, CDR1 is LGHDT and CDR2 YNNKEL (reference sequence). The CDR3 is 15 amino acids. The CDR3 region is CASSRSRQFYNEQFF. CDR3 DNA: TGTGCCAGCAGTCGATCGCGACAATTCTACAATGAGCAGTTCTTC.

The V gene is TRBV20-1, the J gene TRBJ2-7; maybe TRBD1 (6 bases). Trimming stripped 6 bases from V and 3 bases from J, with 9 bases between. The CDR3 contains 11 residues. Germline-derived CDR1 and CDR2 are DFQATT and SNEGSKA (reference sequence). DNA for the CDR3: TGCAGTGCAGTAGGGGGCTACGAGCAGTACTTC. Its protein product is CSAVGGYEQYF.

On this clonotype: This may stem from a read error, because a much larger clone lies one nucleotide away. This rearrangement joins TRBV20-1 to TRBJ2-4, with 8 bases that match TRBD1. The germline gives CDR1 DFQATT, CDR2 SNEGSKA (reference sequence). CDR3 length: 15 residues. CDR3 sequence reads: CSARRPGGAENIHYF. The CDR3 region has the DNA TGCAGTGCTAGAAGACCAGGGGGCGCCGAAAACATTCATTACTTC.

CDR3 nucleotides: TGCAGCGGAAGGCCAGGGGGCACTGAAGCTTTCTTT. This sequence encodes CSGRPGGTEAFF. The gene calls are TRBV29-1 and TRBJ1-1; 7 positions match TRBD1. V lost 7 bases, J lost 4 bases, and 6 bases stayed unmatched. The CDR3 totals 12 residues. Germline CDR1 reads SQVTM; CDR2 reads ANQGSEA.

The chain is built from TRBV6-1 and TRBJ1-1; possible D gene TRBD1, 5 bases. Germline V gene data show CDR1 as MNHNS and CDR2 as SASEGT. The CDR3 is made up of 13 amino acids. Deletions cut 7 bases from V and 5 bases from J, with 14 bases between. The CDR3 coding sequence is TGTGCCAGCACCCTCAGAGGGGCTACTGAAGCTTTCTTT. This codes for CASTLRGATEAFF.

Comment on this clonotype: Because the CDR3's place on the DNA is in doubt, the DNA is left out and the CDR3 is given as listed by TCRdb. This chain uses TRBV9 with TRBJ2-1; TRBD2, as called in the table, went unchecked against the DNA. The CDR3 extends over 13 residues, inclusive of both ends. Germline assignment: CDR1 SGDLS and CDR2 YYNGEE. The CDR3 reads CASSVAGGSVLIF.

This sequence joins TRBV9 and TRBJ2-1; TRBD2 aligns across 9 bases. In germline, CDR1 is SGDLS, CDR2 YYNGEE. This CDR3 is 15 amino acids long. V gave up 2 bases and J gave up 5 bases; unmatched junction bases: 5. CDR3 loop: CASSVSGGNNNEQFF. The CDR3 nucleotides read TGTGCCAGCAGCGTTAGCGGGGGTAATAACAATGAGCAGTTCTTC.

Points on this clonotype: This may be a read error, as it is one base from a much larger clone. The gene calls are TRBV20-1 and TRBJ1-2; D is ambiguous. The V gene's germline CDR1 is DFQATT and CDR2 SNEGSKA (reference sequence). The CDR3 loop spans 13 amino acids. CDR3 nucleotide sequence: TGCAGTGCTAGAGAAGGAGGGTCCTATGGCTTCACCTTC. Its translation: CSAREGGSYGFTF.

The chain is built from TRBV7-2 and TRBJ1-6; D might be TRBD1 (5 bases). The germline gives CDR1 SGHTA, CDR2 FQGNSA. V lost 5 bases and J 10 bases, leaving 15 bases between the germline ends. This CDR3 is 14 amino acids long. The CDR3 DNA follows: TGTGCCAGCAGCCGCCGTCTGGGGGAATCACCCCTCCACTTT. Translating gives CASSRRLGESPLHF.

There are many counts of this clonotype. V is TRBV15 and J is TRBJ1-2, with TRBD1 as a possible D gene (5 bases). This CDR3 has 14 amino acids. Looked up from germline, CDR1 is LNHNV and CDR2 is YYDKDF (reference sequence). The V gene lost 0 bases and the J gene lost 4 bases, with 9 bases spanning the gap. CDR3 region: CATSRDRGFYGYTF. CDR3 coding DNA: TGTGCCACCAGCAGAGATCGGGGCTTCTATGGCTACACCTTC.

The chain is built from TRBV20-1 and TRBJ2-7, with TRBD1 as a possible D gene (5 bases). V shed 0 bases and J shed 4 bases, with 7 bases lying between them. The CDR3 is 12 residues long. Germline CDR1 is DFQATT and CDR2 is SNEGSKA (reference sequence). CDR3 DNA: TGCAGTGCTAGAGAGGACATGTACGAGCAGTACTTC. Translation gives CSAREDMYEQYF.

This chain uses TRBV20-1 with TRBJ1-1; 7 nucleotides match TRBD1. Germline V gene sequence: CDR1 DFQATT, CDR2 SNEGSKA (reference sequence). V trimming: 6 bases; J trimming: 4 bases; junction bases outside the gene matches: 17. This CDR3 has 16 residues. For the CDR3, the DNA is TGCAGTGCGATTGAACTATTACAGGGGTTAAGCACTGAAGCTTTCTTT. It specifies CSAIELLQGLSTEAFF.